The source of this TCR beta chain is a study of blood T cell repertoires in COVID-19. Study information: Samples of COVID-19 (acute and convalescent) were obtained from the United States, Italy and Spain. Sample material is recorded as cDNA or gDNA derived from T cells, B-cell-depleted T cells, or PBMCs.

Authors' methods: It was from reference gene primer amplification that nucleated cell counts were estimated. The table came from immunoSEQ multiplex PCR; TCRdb's copy has only in-frame clones and leaves some out. That table is the source of V, J and clone size, and D and trimming were worked out from the DNA. The profile shows a few hundred thousand clones, around 88% of them singletons. The CDR3 extends over 17 amino acids. Trimming removed 0 bases from V and 2 bases from J, with 16 bases in between. Looked up from germline, CDR1 is LNHDA and CDR2 is SQIVND (reference sequence). This chain links TRBV19 with TRBJ1-1; D perhaps matches TRBD1 (6 bases). The sample consisted of peripheral blood. The receptor comes from a man aged 30-40 years with active or convalescent COVID-19. Here the CDR3 DNA reads TGTGCCAGTAGTATAGATCTTTCCGGGACAACCAACACTGAAGCTTTCTTT. Protein product: CASSIDLSGTTNTEAFF.